The clone carrying this TCR beta chain was detected only a few times. Antigen: not known. The data stem from a study of T cells in Graves' hyperthyroidism and ophthalmopathy. Study context: Pretreatment peripheral blood was obtained at initial diagnosis. Findings and limits, study-wide: Through a model of 13 V-J features, ophthalmopathy was separated from stable hyperthyroidism.

It was RNA transcripts that yielded the amplified TCR beta CDR3 regions. An initial round of RT-PCR targeting the TCR CDR3 relied on the HTBI primer set. TCRdb fed the multiplex PCR reads into MiXCR, producing one record per CDR3 protein. The sample shows hundreds of thousands of distinct CDR3 sequences, roughly 14% of them seen only once. CDR3 length: 13 residues. Per the germline V gene, CDR1 is SGHAT and CDR2 is FQNNGV. V was pared by 5 bases and J by 7 bases, with 12 bases between. This chain links TRBV11-2 with TRBJ2-1; the D is unclear. The TCR originated in a woman aged 35 to 49 with Graves' ophthalmopathy. The sequenced sample was blood. The CDR3 loop reads CASSGPGWNEQFF. CDR3 DNA: TGTGCCAGCAGCGGACCTGGGTGGAATGAGCAGTTCTTC.